The 30 T cell receptor beta chains presented below share a single source sample, sequenced in a study of cytomegalovirus exposure and HLA in healthy donors. It was with 60 Vbeta and 13 Jbeta primers that the PCR ran. The repertoire was sequenced with immunoSEQ multiplex PCR; TCRdb's copy has only in-frame clones and lacks some. The sample yields around 150,000 clones, 60% to 85% seen once. The sample was PBMCs. All receptors derive from a male donor in good health and CMV-seropositive.

V usage is TRBV30 and J usage is TRBJ1-6; TRBD1 is a possible D gene (5 bases). CDR1 and CDR2 from the germline V gene are GTSNPN and SVGIG (reference sequence). With 2 bases removed from V and 1 base from J, the gap between germline ends came to 15 bases. CDR3 length: 17 residues. In DNA, the CDR3 is TGTGCCTGGAGTCCTCGGGCCCGGGGGTCCTATAATTCACCCCTCCACTTT. Translating gives CAWSPRARGSYNSPLHF.

V is TRBV5-1 and J is TRBJ2-7; 12 bases are a match to TRBD2. This CDR3 is 15 amino acids long. Germline values: CDR1 SGHRS, CDR2 YFSETQ. V was pared by 4 bases and J by 4 bases, with 6 bases of the junction left unmatched. The CDR3 loop is CASSPASGGAYEQYF. CDR3 DNA: TGCGCCAGCAGCCCTGCTAGCGGGGGGGCGTACGAGCAGTACTTC.

This chain links TRBV14 with TRBJ2-2, with D maybe TRBD2 (6 bases). The CDR3 consists of 17 residues. Between the trimmed V and J ends, which lost 0 bases and 1 base, there was a span of 12 bases. Germline CDR1 reads SGHDN; CDR2 reads FVKESK. The CDR3 is CASSQDWASENTGELFF. The CDR3, as DNA: TGTGCCAGCAGCCAAGATTGGGCTAGCGAGAACACCGGGGAGCTGTTTTTT.

The chain carries TRBV6-5 and TRBJ2-4, with D possibly TRBD2 on 5 matching bases. Trimming removed 6 bases at V and 8 bases at J, with 11 bases between. This CDR3 is 12 amino acids long. CDR1 and CDR2 from the germline V gene are MNHEY and SVGAGI. CDR3: CASSGTGDIQYF. DNA for the CDR3: TGTGCCAGCAGCGGAACCGGGGACATTCAGTACTTC.

This clone appeared a few times. This sequence joins TRBV30 and TRBJ1-2; possibly TRBD1 for D (5 bases). CDR3 length equals 14 residues. Germline-derived CDR1 and CDR2 are GTSNPN and SVGIG (reference sequence). V shed 1 base and J shed 5 bases, with 14 bases lying between them. The DNA of the CDR3 is TGTGCCTGGAGTGAGGCCGGGGGATTATATGGCTACACCTTC. Translated, it gives CAWSEAGGLYGYTF.

This sequence joins TRBV4-1 and TRBJ1-2; D is unclear. The CDR3 length is 16 residues. Germline values: CDR1 MGHRA, CDR2 YSYEKL. V was shortened by 2 bases and J by 0 bases, with 13 bases between the two germline ends. As DNA, the CDR3 is TGCGCCAGCAGCCAACCTAGACCCCAAGCTAACTATGGCTACACCTTC. It is translated as CASSQPRPQANYGYTF.

The chain has TRBV6-1 and TRBJ2-7, with D unclear. The V gene's germline CDR1 is MNHNS and CDR2 SASEGT. V shed 4 bases and J shed 2 bases, with 6 bases lying between them. The CDR3 covers 12 residues. CDR3: CASSVTAYEQYF. DNA of the CDR3: TGTGCCAGCAGTGTTACAGCCTACGAGCAGTACTTC.

The table lists this clone with a few counts. Mismatch with germline at one junction end may stem from a read error. The chain uses TRBV7-7 and TRBJ1-1; weak D call: TRBD1 (6 bases). There are 13 residues in the CDR3. Germline V gene sequence: CDR1 SSHAT, CDR2 FNYEAQ (reference sequence). CDR3 DNA sequence: TGTGCTAGCAGCTACAGGGAGGGCACTGAAGCTTTCTTT. Protein product: CASSYREGTEAFF.

This chain uses TRBV19 with TRBJ2-1, with D tentatively TRBD1 (6 bases). Deletions cut 2 bases from V and 7 bases from J, with 15 bases between. This CDR3 spans 15 amino acids. Germline V lookup: CDR1 LNHDA, CDR2 SQIVND (reference sequence). CDR3 in amino acids: CASSIFAVQGNEQFF. For the CDR3, the DNA is TGTGCCAGTAGTATATTTGCGGTTCAGGGGAATGAGCAGTTCTTC.

This sequence joins TRBV9 and TRBJ1-2, with D maybe TRBD1 (5 bases). The CDR3 covers 15 residues. The V and J ends lost 2 bases and 3 bases respectively, with 14 bases between them. Germline-derived CDR1 and CDR2 are SGDLS and YYNGEE. The CDR3 nucleotides are TGTGCCAGCAGCGTTTCAGGGATCGAGCACTATGGCTACACCTTC. Its protein product is CASSVSGIEHYGYTF.

The chain joins TRBV7-2 to TRBJ2-5, with 9 bases fitting TRBD1. V shed 3 bases, J shed 1 base, and the junction held 6 bases outside the gene matches. Looked up from germline, CDR1 is SGHTA and CDR2 is FQGNSA. CDR3 length: 16 amino acids. CDR3 nucleotide sequence: TGTGCCAGCAGCTTGGGACAGGGAGGGGGCCAAGAGACCCAGTACTTC. It translates to CASSLGQGGGQETQYF. Together with reference TRBV7-2 and TRBJ2-5, the CDR3 gives the full variable domain: GAGVSQSPSNKVTEKGKDVELRCDPISGHTALYWYRQSLGQGLEFLIYFQGNSAPDKSGLPSDRFSAERTGGSVSTLTIQRTQQEDSAVYLCASSLGQGGGQETQYFGPGTRLLVL.

CDR3 loop: CASSLYPRGNRGGKLFF. In DNA form, the CDR3 reads TGTGCCAGCAGCTTATATCCTCGCGGAAACCGGGGTGGAAAACTGTTTTTT. The gene calls are TRBV7-9 and TRBJ1-4; D remains unclear. Trimming stripped 2 bases from V and 10 bases from J, with 23 bases between. The CDR3 is made up of 17 amino acids. Germline CDR1 SEHNR, CDR2 FQNEAQ (reference sequence).

This clone was recorded once. The gene calls are TRBV7-6 and TRBJ1-2; 10 positions agree with TRBD1. Losses at the gene ends were 1 base for V and 5 bases for J; bases not matched to a gene: 1. CDR1 is SGHVS and CDR2 is FNYEAQ in the germline V gene. CDR3 size: 14 residues. CDR3 loop: CASSLGTGGYGYTF. DNA of the CDR3: TGTGCCAGCAGCTTAGGGACAGGGGGATATGGCTACACCTTC.

This clone has more than one count but fewer than ten. The V call is TRBV2, the J call TRBJ1-2; 8 bases are a match to TRBD1. The V and J ends lost 2 bases and 3 bases, in that order; junction bases with no gene match: 11. Germline loops: CDR1 SNHLY, CDR2 FYNNEI. This CDR3 contains 17 residues. Here the CDR3 reads CASSENGGQGFDYGYTF. The CDR3 region has the DNA TGTGCCAGCAGTGAAAATGGAGGACAGGGTTTTGACTATGGCTACACCTTC. The full variable domain, with the rest looked up from reference TRBV2 and TRBJ1-2, is EPEVTQTPSHQVTQMGQEVILRCVPISNHLYFYWYRQILGQKVEFLVSFYNNEISEKSEIFDDQFSVERPDGSNFTLKIRSTKLEDSAMYFCASSENGGQGFDYGYTFGSGTRLTVV.

The J gene is TRBJ2-2, the V gene TRBV6-1; the D gene is possibly TRBD2 (6 bases). Trimming took 8 bases from V and 1 from J, leaving 14 bases between them. This CDR3 spans 15 amino acids. Germline values: CDR1 MNHNS, CDR2 SASEGT. CDR3 in amino acids: CASSPGRGNTGELFF. The CDR3 DNA reads TGTGCCAGCTCACCCGGGCGGGGGAACACCGGGGAGCTGTTTTTT.

About this clone itself: One end of the junction does not line up with germline, which may come from a read error. CDR3 bases: TGTGCTAGCAGCTTGCGGGGGCGGGAGACCCAGTACTTC. Amino acid sequence: CASSLRGRETQYF. The chain combines TRBV7-7 with TRBJ2-5, with TRBD2 as a possible D gene (7 bases). Looked up from germline, CDR1 is SSHAT and CDR2 is FNYEAQ (reference sequence). CDR3 size: 13 residues.

The CDR3 coding sequence is TGCAGCGTTGAAACCGTGGGGAGGTCAGGAGCTTTCTTT. Translating gives CSVETVGRSGAFF. This chain connects TRBV29-1 to TRBJ1-1; unclear D gene. The V gene lost 2 bases and the J gene lost 10 bases, with 17 bases spanning the gap. There are 13 residues in the CDR3. The germline V gene has CDR1 SQVTM and CDR2 ANQGSEA.

The chain carries TRBV15 and TRBJ1-5; 9 positions agree with TRBD1. Germline CDR1 reads LNHNV; CDR2 reads YYDKDF (reference sequence). Losses at the gene ends were 2 bases for V and 1 base for J; bases not matched to a gene: 9. The CDR3 loop spans 18 amino acids. Here the CDR3 DNA reads TGTGCCACCAGCAGACTGACCTTGGACAGGGGAAGCAATCAGCCCCAGCATTTT. Its translation: CATSRLTLDRGSNQPQHF.

The gene calls are TRBV25-1 and TRBJ1-2; D uncertain. The CDR3 length is 13 residues. V gave up 5 bases and J gave up 4 bases, with 11 bases separating them. CDR1 is MGHDK, CDR2 SYGVNS, per germline. The CDR3: CASSKARGYGYTF. Here the CDR3 DNA reads TGTGCCAGCAGTAAGGCCCGGGGCTATGGCTACACCTTC.

The sample holds one count of this clone. This sequence joins TRBV2 and TRBJ2-7; 10 nucleotides match TRBD2. J gave up 6 bases and V 7 bases, and 6 bases lay outside the gene matches. The CDR3 is made up of 13 amino acids. The V gene's germline CDR1 is SNHLY and CDR2 FYNNEI. The CDR3 sequence is CASNSGGGPEQYF. CDR3 nucleotide sequence: TGTGCCAGCAACAGCGGGGGGGGTCCCGAGCAGTACTTC.

V is TRBV5-1 and J is TRBJ2-7, with 10 bases fitting TRBD1. Germline V lookup: CDR1 SGHRS, CDR2 YFSETQ. V shed 4 bases, J shed 5 bases, and the junction held 9 bases outside the gene matches. The CDR3 runs to 15 residues. The chain's CDR3 is CASSPGTGVFHEQYF. CDR3 bases: TGCGCCAGCAGCCCCGGGACAGGGGTCTTCCACGAGCAGTACTTC. Variable domain in full (rest from reference TRBV5-1 and TRBJ2-7): KAGVTQTPRYLIKTRGQQVTLSCSPISGHRSVSWYQQTPGQGLQFLFEYFSETQRNKGNFPGRFSGRQFSNSRSEMNVSTLELGDSALYLCASSPGTGVFHEQYFGPGTRLTVT.

The chain recombines TRBV29-1 with TRBJ2-1, with D possibly TRBD1 on 6 matching bases. Germline V gene data show CDR1 as SQVTM and CDR2 as ANQGSEA. The CDR3 is 13 residues long. Trimming shortened V by 3 bases and J by 10 bases, and 16 bases separated the two germline ends. For the CDR3, the DNA is TGCAGCGTTGATACAGGGAGCGCTTGGGAGCAGTTCTTC. Translation: CSVDTGSAWEQFF.

Points on this clone: A read error may produce the germline difference seen at one junction end. The gene calls are TRBV9 and TRBJ1-1; 7 nucleotides match TRBD1. The CDR3 is 17 residues long. CDR1 and CDR2 from the germline V gene are SGDLS and YYNGEE. The CDR3 protein is CVSSVGGLGGMNTEAFF. In nucleotides, the CDR3 is TGTGTCAGCAGCGTAGGGGGCCTGGGGGGGATGAACACTGAAGCTTTCTTT.

This sequence joins TRBV5-4 and TRBJ2-7, with D possibly matching TRBD1 (5 bases). This CDR3 contains 15 residues. The V gene's germline CDR1 is SGHNT and CDR2 YYREEE (reference sequence). V was clipped by 0 bases and J by 6 bases, with 16 bases between them. The CDR3 sequence: CASSLEGYSQGEQYF. CDR3 bases: TGTGCCAGCAGCTTGGAAGGGTACTCTCAGGGCGAGCAGTACTTC.

This chain joins TRBV6-5 and TRBJ2-5; D gene uncertain. Judging by the DNA end, TRBJ2-7 fits better; the J call may be wrong. The CDR3 has 14 amino acids. The germline CDR1 and CDR2 sequences are MNHEY and SVGAGI. CDR3 region: CASSYSMGSGEQYF. The CDR3 DNA follows: TGTGCCAGCAGTTACTCGATGGGCAGTGGCGAGCAGTACTTC.

This clone has just a few counts. The genes are TRBV4-2 and TRBJ1-1; a possible D gene is TRBD1 (5 bases). V was trimmed by 0 bases and J by 3 bases, leaving 17 bases between them. CDR1 is LGHNA, CDR2 YNFKEQ, per germline. The CDR3 is 17 amino acids. The CDR3 coding sequence is TGTGCCAGCAGCCAAGACCCCATGGCAGGGAGGGACACTGAAGCTTTCTTT. Its translation is CASSQDPMAGRDTEAFF.

The rearrangement uses TRBV6-4 and TRBJ2-3; tentatively, D is TRBD1 (6 bases). Germline-derived CDR1 and CDR2 are MRHNA and SNTAGT. Trimming pared 11 bases from V and 1 base from J, leaving 16 bases between. CDR3 size: 14 residues. The CDR3 loop is CAARGPRRTDTQYF. The CDR3 DNA is TGTGCCGCCAGGGGACCTCGACGCACAGATACGCAGTATTTT.

Worth noting for this clone: The germline gene is not matched at one end of the junction; a read error may be the cause. This chain links TRBV6-5 with TRBJ1-1; 7 bases map to TRBD1. Germline-derived CDR1 and CDR2 are MNHEY and SVGAGI. The CDR3 spans 15 residues. The CDR3 protein is CASSYRQGKNTEVFF. The CDR3 DNA reads as TGTGCCAGCAGTTACCGACAGGGTAAGAACACTGAAGTTTTCTTT.

This clone has more than one count but fewer than ten. Here the CDR3 reads CASSERPRGNQPQHF. The CDR3 nucleotides read TGTGCCAGCAGTGAAAGGCCCAGGGGCAATCAGCCCCAGCATTTT. The V and J genes are TRBV6-1 and TRBJ1-5; possible D gene TRBD1, 5 bases. CDR3 length: 15 residues. CDR1 is MNHNS, CDR2 SASEGT, per germline. V lost 2 bases, J lost 2 bases, and 10 bases lay in between.

This clone was seen a few times. The rearrangement uses TRBV11-2 and TRBJ2-7; D remains unclear. Germline V gives CDR1 SGHAT, CDR2 FQNNGV. This CDR3 region has 12 residues. Trimming pared 4 bases from V and 5 bases from J, leaving 9 bases between. CDR3: CASSSPPDEQYF. In nucleotides, the CDR3 is TGTGCCAGCAGCTCCCCTCCCGACGAGCAGTACTTC.